The 26 T cell receptor beta chains presented below share a single source sample, sequenced in a study of response to subunit inactivated influenza vaccine. TCRdb called the RT-PCR reads again in MiXCR, with one record for every CDR3 protein. The sample has fewer than 550,000 distinct CDR3 sequences; less than 30% are singletons. Material: CD4+ T cells sorted from PBMCs, obtained around 5 days after vaccination. The receptor set was obtained from a man aged 45-65 years who received an inactivated influenza vaccine.

V usage is TRBV5-1 and J usage is TRBJ1-4; TRBD1 matches at 7 bases. Unmatched junction bases numbered 6, after V lost 2 bases and J lost 8 bases. The CDR3 sequence is 14 residues long. Germline CDR1 and CDR2: SGHRS and YFSETQ. CDR3 DNA sequence: TGCGCCAGCAGCTTCGACAGGGTGGGGGAAAAACTGTTTTTT. Its protein is CASSFDRVGEKLFF.

Turning to this clonotype: At one end, the junction sequence differs from germline, possibly due to a read error. The rearrangement joins TRBV12-3 or TRBV12-4 to TRBJ2-1; the D is unclear. The CDR3 runs 12 residues. CDR3: CASTKGWNEQIF. The DNA of the CDR3 is TGTGCCAGCACCAAAGGGTGGAATGAGCAGATCTTC.

The table lists this clonotype with a few counts. This chain uses TRBV12-3 or TRBV12-4 with TRBJ2-1, with D perhaps matching TRBD2 (5 bases). The CDR3 totals 13 residues. V gave up 5 bases and J gave up 9 bases, with 14 bases separating them. CDR3 nucleotide sequence: TGTGCCAGCAGTCCGAGGGTGAGCGGTGAGCAGTTCTTC. As protein: CASSPRVSGEQFF.

The table lists this clonotype with a few counts. This chain connects TRBV5-1 to TRBJ2-7, with 7 bases fitting TRBD1. Per the germline V gene, CDR1 is SGHRS and CDR2 is YFSETQ. The CDR3 extends over 16 amino acids. With V trimmed by 8 bases and J by 2 bases, 16 bases remained unmatched. The CDR3 sequence: CASSPRPGQTTYEQYF. CDR3 nucleotide sequence: TGCGCCAGTAGTCCACGACCGGGACAGACAACCTACGAGCAGTACTTC. The entire variable domain, with the rest obtained from reference TRBV5-1 and TRBJ2-7, is as follows: KAGVTQTPRYLIKTRGQQVTLSCSPISGHRSVSWYQQTPGQGLQFLFEYFSETQRNKGNFPGRFSGRQFSNSRSEMNVSTLELGDSALYLCASSPRPGQTTYEQYFGPGTRLTVT.

The V and J genes are TRBV4-2 and TRBJ2-2, with 11 bases aligning to TRBD2. V lost 0 bases and J lost 5; bases outside the gene matches: 5. This CDR3 has 17 residues. Germline V lookup: CDR1 LGHNA, CDR2 YNFKEQ. The CDR3, as DNA: TGTGCCAGCAGCCAAGAAGTACTAGCGGGAGAAACCGGGGAGCTGTTTTTT. Protein product: CASSQEVLAGETGELFF.

V and J are TRBV20-1 and TRBJ2-2, with D unresolved. Trimming shortened V by 4 bases and J by 6 bases, and 9 bases separated the two germline ends. Germline V lookup: CDR1 DFQATT, CDR2 SNEGSKA (reference sequence). The CDR3 extends over 12 amino acids. The CDR3 here is CSAIGPAGELFF. The CDR3, as DNA: TGCAGTGCTATCGGTCCCGCCGGGGAGCTGTTTTTT.

CDR3 in DNA: TGCGCCAGCAGCCAATTTGAGAGGGCGCGGTACGAGCAGTACTTC. Translated: CASSQFERARYEQYF. The chain recombines TRBV4-1 with TRBJ2-7, with D possibly being TRBD2 (5 bases). The germline V and J ends were trimmed by 2 bases and 4 bases, with 15 bases remaining between them. This CDR3 has 15 amino acids. CDR1 is MGHRA and CDR2 is YSYEKL in the germline V gene.

This clonotype was observed once. The rearrangement links TRBV2 to TRBJ2-1; 13 nucleotides match TRBD2. Germline trimming cut 6 bases from V and 10 bases from J; bases unmatched to any gene: 9. This CDR3 is 15 amino acids long. Germline V gene data show CDR1 as SNHLY and CDR2 as FYNNEI. This chain's CDR3 is CASREFTSGGAEQFF. CDR3 sequence (DNA): TGTGCCAGCAGGGAGTTCACTAGCGGGGGGGCCGAGCAGTTCTTC. Using reference TRBV2 and TRBJ2-1 for the parts outside the CDR3, the full variable domain is EPEVTQTPSHQVTQMGQEVILRCVPISNHLYFYWYRQILGQKVEFLVSFYNNEISEKSEIFDDQFSVERPDGSNFTLKIRSTKLEDSAMYFCASREFTSGGAEQFFGPGTRLTVL.

There are a few counts of this clonotype. J is TRBJ2-7 and V is TRBV29-1, with 11 bases lining up with TRBD2. The CDR3 runs 13 residues. Germline V lookup: CDR1 SQVTM, CDR2 ANQGSEA. V lost 1 base to trimming and J lost 6 bases; unmatched junction nucleotides: 2. Written as DNA, the CDR3 is TGCAGCGTTGAAGGACTAGCGGGGTCCGAGCAGTACTTC. This codes for CSVEGLAGSEQYF.

This clonotype was counted between two and nine times. The rearrangement links TRBV11-2 to TRBJ2-3; 14 nucleotides match TRBD2. The CDR3 contains 18 residues. Germline CDR1 reads SGHAT; CDR2 reads FQNNGV. V was pared by 5 bases and J by 2 bases, with 9 bases of the junction left unmatched. The chain's CDR3 is CASSHSGLAGGITDTQYF. DNA of the CDR3: TGTGCCAGCAGCCATTCTGGACTAGCGGGGGGTATCACAGATACGCAGTATTTT.

This clonotype occurred a few times. The genes are TRBV20-1 and TRBJ2-3; no clear D gene. In germline, CDR1 is DFQATT, CDR2 SNEGSKA (reference sequence). The V end was cut by 0 bases, the J end by 0 bases, with 10 bases between. CDR3 length equals 15 residues. The chain's CDR3 is CSAREGGSSTDTQYF. CDR3 DNA sequence: TGCAGTGCTAGAGAGGGCGGATCTAGCACAGATACGCAGTATTTT.

The rearrangement links TRBV12-3 or TRBV12-4 to TRBJ2-5, with 13 nucleotides matching TRBD2. CDR3 length: 17 residues. J lost 4 bases, V lost 1 base, and 6 bases had no gene match. The CDR3 is CASSLVTSGGALETQYF. CDR3 nucleotides: TGTGCCAGCAGTTTAGTTACTAGCGGGGGGGCCTTAGAGACCCAGTACTTC.

The chain carries TRBV4-3 and TRBJ2-2; D possibly corresponds to TRBD2 (5 bases). Trimming removed 1 base from V and 3 bases from J, with 12 bases in between. CDR1 LGHNA and CDR2 YSLEER come from the germline V gene. The CDR3 sequence is 16 residues long. CDR3 DNA: TGCGCCAGCAGCCAAGGGGGAGCGGAGTACACCGGGGAGCTGTTTTTT. Protein product: CASSQGGAEYTGELFF.

The table lists this clonotype with many counts. The genes are TRBV12-3 or TRBV12-4 and TRBJ1-1; D might be TRBD1 (5 bases). The CDR3 is made up of 14 amino acids. Trimming removed 6 bases from V and 1 base from J, with 12 bases in between. The CDR3 sequence: CASRLDGANTEAFF. CDR3 coding DNA: TGTGCCAGCAGACTGGACGGGGCGAACACTGAAGCTTTCTTT.

This clonotype has ten or more counts. The rearrangement uses TRBV12-3 or TRBV12-4 and TRBJ1-1; unclear D gene. V was cut by 10 bases and J by 4 bases, with 10 bases left in between. The CDR3 covers 11 residues. The CDR3 DNA follows: TGTGCCACAACAGTTACCACTGAAGCTTTCTTT. Translated, it gives CATTVTTEAFF.

V usage is TRBV20-1 and J usage is TRBJ2-1, with 8 bases fitting TRBD2. Germline lookup yields CDR1 DFQATT and CDR2 SNEGSKA (reference sequence). The CDR3 spans 15 residues. After removal of 2 bases from V and 9 bases from J, the junction contained 12 bases not matched to a gene. CDR3 sequence reads: CSARRPGLVSGEQFF. CDR3 coding DNA: TGCAGTGCTAGACGTCCGGGACTAGTAAGTGGTGAGCAGTTCTTC.

This clonotype occurred a few times. V is TRBV7-9 and J is TRBJ2-3; 8 nucleotides line up with TRBD2. V was pared by 6 bases and J by 0 bases, with 5 bases of the junction left unmatched. Looked up from germline, CDR1 is SEHNR and CDR2 is FQNEAQ (reference sequence). This CDR3 has 15 amino acids. CDR3 bases: TGTGCCAGCAGAAGAGCGGGAGAGAGCACAGATACGCAGTATTTT. It codes for CASRRAGESTDTQYF. The full variable domain, with the rest looked up from reference TRBV7-9 and TRBJ2-3, is DTGVSQNPRHKITKRGQNVTFRCDPISEHNRLYWYRQTLGQGPEFLTYFQNEAQLEKSRLLSDRFSAERPKGSFSTLEIQRTEQGDSAMYLCASRRAGESTDTQYFGPGTRLTVL.

This chain connects TRBV4-3 to TRBJ1-6, with unresolved D. Germline V CDR1 and CDR2: LGHNA, YSLEER. Trimming took off 0 bases at V and 10 bases at J, with 13 bases between the two ends. The CDR3 has 15 residues. For the CDR3, the DNA is TGCGCCAGCAGCCAAGATTTGGGCTCCCGGTCACCCCTCCACTTT. Residues: CASSQDLGSRSPLHF.

The V gene is TRBV6-2 or TRBV6-3, the J gene TRBJ2-3; D possibly corresponds to TRBD1 (6 bases). The CDR3 is 15 residues long. Per the germline V gene, CDR1 is MNHEY and CDR2 is SVGEGT. Trimming left V 4 bases short and J 3 bases short, with 14 bases between. CDR3 loop: CASSSRQVPTDTQYF. DNA for the CDR3: TGTGCCAGCAGTTCCCGACAGGTACCGACAGATACGCAGTATTTT.

The chain joins TRBV11-2 to TRBJ1-5; D is unresolved. Trimming cost V 0 bases and J 2 bases, with 8 bases left between them. The CDR3 totals 15 residues. The germline CDR1 and CDR2 sequences are SGHAT and FQNNGV. The CDR3 region has the DNA TGTGCCAGCAGCTTAGATTTGCAGCGCAATCAGCCCCAGCATTTT. Translated, it gives CASSLDLQRNQPQHF.

This chain links TRBV20-1 with TRBJ1-2; 9 nucleotides line up with TRBD1. Germline V gives CDR1 DFQATT, CDR2 SNEGSKA (reference sequence). The CDR3 extends over 12 amino acids. CDR3 loop: CSHRGPNYGYTF. CDR3 sequence (DNA): TGCAGCCACAGGGGGCCTAACTATGGCTACACCTTC.

V and J are TRBV6-1 and TRBJ2-2; D ambiguous. Trimming removed 6 bases from V and 0 bases from J, with 11 bases in between. CDR3 length equals 15 residues. Germline CDR1 is MNHNS and CDR2 is SASEGT. CDR3 sequence: CASRMADANTGELFF. CDR3 in DNA: TGTGCCAGCAGAATGGCAGACGCGAACACCGGGGAGCTGTTTTTT.

This clonotype was recorded a few times. The V call is TRBV5-4, the J call TRBJ2-7; possibly TRBD1 for D (5 bases). Trimming took 2 bases from V and 5 from J, leaving 17 bases between them. Per the germline V gene, CDR1 is SGHNT and CDR2 is YYREEE (reference sequence). This CDR3 has 15 residues. CDR3 protein: CASSLWLAGMDEQYF. CDR3 coding DNA: TGTGCCAGCAGCTTATGGTTGGCAGGGATGGACGAGCAGTACTTC.

V and J are TRBV5-1 and TRBJ1-1; TRBD1 aligns across 8 bases. Unmatched junction bases numbered 11, after V lost 3 bases and J lost 4 bases. The CDR3 contains 16 residues. CDR1 is SGHRS, CDR2 YFSETQ, per germline. In nucleotides, the CDR3 is TGCGCCAGCAGCTCTAGTCAGGGGGCTAGGGTCACTGAAGCTTTCTTT. Translated: CASSSSQGARVTEAFF. The full variable domain, with the rest looked up from reference TRBV5-1 and TRBJ1-1, is KAGVTQTPRYLIKTRGQQVTLSCSPISGHRSVSWYQQTPGQGLQFLFEYFSETQRNKGNFPGRFSGRQFSNSRSEMNVSTLELGDSALYLCASSSSQGARVTEAFFGQGTRLTVV.

V and J are TRBV4-3 and TRBJ1-2, with TRBD1 matching over 9 bases. After removal of 1 base from V and 5 bases from J, the junction contained 2 bases not matched to a gene. Germline lookup yields CDR1 LGHNA and CDR2 YSLEER. This CDR3 has 14 residues. The CDR3 DNA reads TGCGCCAGCAGCCAAGGGACAGGGGAGTATGGCTACACCTTC. Translated: CASSQGTGEYGYTF.

The gene calls are TRBV20-1 and TRBJ2-1, with D maybe TRBD2 (6 bases). CDR1 and CDR2 from the germline V gene are DFQATT and SNEGSKA (reference sequence). V dropped 3 bases and J dropped 2 bases, with 8 bases sitting between them. The length of the CDR3 is 13 residues. CDR3 sequence reads: CSASASAYNEQFF. The CDR3 nucleotides read TGCAGTGCTAGTGCTAGCGCCTACAATGAGCAGTTCTTC.